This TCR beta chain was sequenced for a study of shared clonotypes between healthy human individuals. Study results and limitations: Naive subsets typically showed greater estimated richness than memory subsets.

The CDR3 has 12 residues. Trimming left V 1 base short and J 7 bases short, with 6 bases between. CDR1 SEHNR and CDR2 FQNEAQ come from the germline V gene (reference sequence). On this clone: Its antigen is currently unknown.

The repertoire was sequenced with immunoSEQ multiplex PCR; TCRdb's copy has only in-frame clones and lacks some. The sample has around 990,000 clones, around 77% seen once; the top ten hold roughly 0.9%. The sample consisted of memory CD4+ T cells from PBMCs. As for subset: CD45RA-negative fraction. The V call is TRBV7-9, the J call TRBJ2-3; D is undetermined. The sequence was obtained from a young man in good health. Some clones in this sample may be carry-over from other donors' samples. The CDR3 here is CASSLVDNTQYF. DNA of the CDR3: TGTGCCAGCAGCTTAGTTGACAATACGCAGTATTTT.